The sequence of this TCR beta chain was determined in a study of T cells in Graves' hyperthyroidism and ophthalmopathy. Amplified TCR beta CDR3 regions came from RNA transcripts. The TCR CDR3 first-round RT-PCR relied on the HTBI primer set. TCRdb redid the calling of the multiplex PCR reads with MiXCR, one entry per CDR3 protein. The sample gives more than 350,000 distinct CDR3 sequences, under 15% of which show up once; less than 35% is in the top ten. Germline values: CDR1 SNHLY, CDR2 FYNNEI. V lost 3 bases, J lost 12 bases, and 11 bases lay in between. The CDR3 runs 12 residues. Participants, patients aged 18 to 65, had newly diagnosed hyperthyroidism with a duration under 2 months. Diagnoses were established using clinical symptoms, serum thyroxine and TRAb, thyroid ultrasound and orbital computed tomography. Fresh peripheral blood, 9.5 to 10 ml of it, supplied the PBMCs.

V usage is TRBV2 and J usage is TRBJ1-4; D is perhaps TRBD1 (5 bases). The sequencing sample was made of blood. The origin of this receptor is a young woman with Graves' hyperthyroidism. This chain's CDR3 is CASSDVGRELFF. The CDR3 DNA sequence: TGTGCCAGCAGTGACGTTGGCAGGGAACTGTTTTTT.